The clone carrying this TCR beta chain was seen ten or more times. Its target is not known. Using RNA transcripts as the source, TCR beta CDR3 regions were amplified. First-round RT-PCR of the TCR CDR3 relied on the HTBI primer set. TCRdb re-called the multiplex PCR reads with MiXCR, one entry per CDR3 protein. The repertoire has hundreds of thousands of distinct CDR3 sequences, about 25% of them found once; the top ten carry about a third. The source of the sample is a study of T cells in Graves' hyperthyroidism and ophthalmopathy. Findings and limits, study-wide: Ophthalmopathy stood apart from stable hyperthyroidism in a 13 V-J model.

The V and J ends lost 5 bases and 7 bases respectively, with 17 bases between them. Germline V gives CDR1 DFQATT, CDR2 SNEGSKA (reference sequence). This CDR3 comprises 13 residues. Each person with ophthalmopathy scored at least 3 on the Clinical Activity Score, reached NOSPECS grade 4 or higher, and had been ill under 3 months. Uncontrolled infection, other autoimmune disease, pregnancy or lactation excluded patients. The source material was blood. The receptor was derived from a woman aged 40 to 50 with Graves' ophthalmopathy. The rearrangement joins TRBV20-1 to TRBJ1-1; no definite D call. CDR3 sequence: CSAEQAVKGEAFF. CDR3 DNA: TGCAGTGCTGAGCAGGCAGTCAAGGGTGAAGCTTTCTTT.